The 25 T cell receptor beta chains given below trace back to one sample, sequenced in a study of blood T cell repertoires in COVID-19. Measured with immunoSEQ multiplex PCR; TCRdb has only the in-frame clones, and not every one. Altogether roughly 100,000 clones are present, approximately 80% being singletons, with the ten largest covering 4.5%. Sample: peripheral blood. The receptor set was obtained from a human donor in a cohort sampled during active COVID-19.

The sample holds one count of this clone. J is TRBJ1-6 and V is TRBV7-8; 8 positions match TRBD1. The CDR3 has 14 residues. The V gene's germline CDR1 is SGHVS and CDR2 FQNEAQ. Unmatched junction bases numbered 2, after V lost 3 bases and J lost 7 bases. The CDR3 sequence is CASSFGDRNSPLHF. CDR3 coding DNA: TGTGCCAGCAGCTTTGGGGACAGGAATTCACCCCTCCACTTT. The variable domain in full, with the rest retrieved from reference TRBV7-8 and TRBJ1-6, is GAGVSQSPRYKVAKRGQDVALRCDPISGHVSLFWYQQALGQGPEFLTYFQNEAQLDKSGLPSDRFFAERPEGSVSTLKIQRTQQEDSAVYLCASSFGDRNSPLHFGNGTRLTVT.

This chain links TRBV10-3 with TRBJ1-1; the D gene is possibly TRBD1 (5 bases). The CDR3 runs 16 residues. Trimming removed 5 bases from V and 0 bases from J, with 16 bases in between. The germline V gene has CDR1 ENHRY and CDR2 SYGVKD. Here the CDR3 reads CAISSRTLTMNTEAFF. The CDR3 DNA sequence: TGTGCCATCAGTTCTAGGACACTTACCATGAACACTGAAGCTTTCTTT.

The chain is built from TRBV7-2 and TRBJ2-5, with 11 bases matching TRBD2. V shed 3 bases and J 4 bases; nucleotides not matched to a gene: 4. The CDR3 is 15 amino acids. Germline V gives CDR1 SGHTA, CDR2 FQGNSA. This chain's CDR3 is CASSFSGGVRETQYF. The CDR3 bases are TGTGCCAGCAGCTTTAGCGGGGGGGTCCGAGAGACCCAGTACTTC. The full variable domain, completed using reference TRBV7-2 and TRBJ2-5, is GAGVSQSPSNKVTEKGKDVELRCDPISGHTALYWYRQSLGQGLEFLIYFQGNSAPDKSGLPSDRFSAERTGGSVSTLTIQRTQQEDSAVYLCASSFSGGVRETQYFGPGTRLLVL.

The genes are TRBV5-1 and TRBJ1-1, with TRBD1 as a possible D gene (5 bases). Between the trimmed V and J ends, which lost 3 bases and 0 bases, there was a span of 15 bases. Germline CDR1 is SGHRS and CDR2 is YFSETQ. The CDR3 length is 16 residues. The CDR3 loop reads CASSSFGRGVNTEAFF. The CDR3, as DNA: TGCGCCAGCAGCTCGTTCGGGCGGGGGGTGAACACTGAAGCTTTCTTT.

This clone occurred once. CDR3 amino acids: CASSQTGAGESTEAFF. The CDR3 nucleotides read TGTGCCAGCTCTCAGACAGGGGCTGGGGAGAGCACTGAAGCTTTCTTT. The rearrangement joins TRBV18 to TRBJ1-1; 8 bases match TRBD1. Germline V gene data show CDR1 as KGHSH and CDR2 as LQKENI. V shed 6 bases, J shed 4 bases, and the junction held 13 bases outside the gene matches. CDR3 length equals 16 residues.

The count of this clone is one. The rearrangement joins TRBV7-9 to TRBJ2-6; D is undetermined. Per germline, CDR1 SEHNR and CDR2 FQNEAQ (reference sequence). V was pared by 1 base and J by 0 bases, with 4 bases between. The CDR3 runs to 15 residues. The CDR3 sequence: CASSLDSSGANVLTF. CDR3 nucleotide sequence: TGTGCCAGCAGCTTAGATAGCTCTGGGGCCAACGTCCTGACTTTC.

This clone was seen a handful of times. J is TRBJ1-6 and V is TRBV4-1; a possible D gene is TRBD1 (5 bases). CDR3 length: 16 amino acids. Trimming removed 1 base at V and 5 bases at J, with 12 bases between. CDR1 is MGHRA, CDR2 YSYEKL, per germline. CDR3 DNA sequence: TGCGCCAGCAGCCAAGTTGGCGACAGAAATAATTCACCCCTCCACTTT. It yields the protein CASSQVGDRNNSPLHF.

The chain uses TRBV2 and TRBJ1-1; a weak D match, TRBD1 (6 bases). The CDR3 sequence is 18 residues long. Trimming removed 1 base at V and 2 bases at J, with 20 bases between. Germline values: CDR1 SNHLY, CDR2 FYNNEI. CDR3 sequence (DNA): TGTGCCAGCAGTGAAGGGCCGGGACCTTTGGGGGCTAACACTGAAGCTTTCTTT. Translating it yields CASSEGPGPLGANTEAFF.

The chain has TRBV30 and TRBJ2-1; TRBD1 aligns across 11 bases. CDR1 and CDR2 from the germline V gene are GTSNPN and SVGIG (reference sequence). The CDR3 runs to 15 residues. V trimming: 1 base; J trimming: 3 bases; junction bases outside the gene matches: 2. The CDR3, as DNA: TGTGCCTGGAGTGGCGGGACAGGGGGCTACAATGAGCAGTTCTTC. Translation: CAWSGGTGGYNEQFF.

In DNA, the CDR3 is TGTGCCAGCTCACCCCCCGGGGATCGCAATCAGCCCCAGCATTTT. Residues: CASSPPGDRNQPQHF. The rearrangement joins TRBV18 to TRBJ1-5; D is ambiguous. Deletions cut 3 bases from V and 2 bases from J, with 11 bases between. CDR1 and CDR2 from the germline V gene are KGHSH and LQKENI. The CDR3 contains 15 residues.

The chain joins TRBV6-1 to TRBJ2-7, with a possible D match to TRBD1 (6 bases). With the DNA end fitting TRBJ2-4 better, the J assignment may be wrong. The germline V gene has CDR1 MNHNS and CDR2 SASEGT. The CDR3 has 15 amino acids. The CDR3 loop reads CASSEYTTGVNIQYF. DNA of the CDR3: TGTGCCAGCAGTGAGTATACGACAGGCGTTAACATTCAGTACTTC.

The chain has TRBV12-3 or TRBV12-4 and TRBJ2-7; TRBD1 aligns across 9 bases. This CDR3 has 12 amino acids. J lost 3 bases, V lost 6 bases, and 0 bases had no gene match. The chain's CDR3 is CASRGQGYEQYF. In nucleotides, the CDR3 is TGTGCCAGCAGGGGACAGGGCTACGAGCAGTACTTC.

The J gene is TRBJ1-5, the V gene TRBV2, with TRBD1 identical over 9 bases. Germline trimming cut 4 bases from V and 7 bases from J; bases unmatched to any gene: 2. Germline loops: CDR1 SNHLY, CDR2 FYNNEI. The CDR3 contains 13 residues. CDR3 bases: TGTGCCAGCAGTGGACAGGGGGGCCAGCCCCAGCATTTT. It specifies CASSGQGGQPQHF.

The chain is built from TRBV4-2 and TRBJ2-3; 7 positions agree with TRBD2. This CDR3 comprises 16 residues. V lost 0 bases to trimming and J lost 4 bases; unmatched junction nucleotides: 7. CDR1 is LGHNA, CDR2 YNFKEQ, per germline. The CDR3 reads CASSQDTGGWPDTQYF. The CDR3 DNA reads TGTGCCAGCAGCCAAGATACCGGGGGGTGGCCAGATACGCAGTATTTT.

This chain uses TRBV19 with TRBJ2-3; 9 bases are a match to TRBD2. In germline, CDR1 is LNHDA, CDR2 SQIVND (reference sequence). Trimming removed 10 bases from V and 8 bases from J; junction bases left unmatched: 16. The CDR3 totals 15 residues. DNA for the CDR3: TGTGCCACCCAGGGGATAGCGGGGGCCGATGGTACGCAGTATTTT. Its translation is CATQGIAGADGTQYF.

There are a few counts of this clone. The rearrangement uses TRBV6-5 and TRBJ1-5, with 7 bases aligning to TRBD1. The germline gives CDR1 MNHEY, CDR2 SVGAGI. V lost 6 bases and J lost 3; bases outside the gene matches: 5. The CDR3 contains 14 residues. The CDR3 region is CASSPTGINQPQHF. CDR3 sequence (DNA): TGTGCCAGCAGCCCGACAGGGATCAATCAGCCCCAGCATTTT.

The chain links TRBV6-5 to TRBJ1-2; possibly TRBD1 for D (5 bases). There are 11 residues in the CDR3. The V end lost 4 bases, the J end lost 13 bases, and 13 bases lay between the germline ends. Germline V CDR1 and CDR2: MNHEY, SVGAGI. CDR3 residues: CASSSWDLITF. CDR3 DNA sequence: TGTGCCAGCAGTTCGTGGGACTTAATCACCTTC.

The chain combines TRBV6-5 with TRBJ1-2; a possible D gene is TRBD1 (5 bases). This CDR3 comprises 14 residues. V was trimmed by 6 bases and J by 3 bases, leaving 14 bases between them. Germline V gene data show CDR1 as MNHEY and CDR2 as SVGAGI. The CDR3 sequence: CASRTTVLHYGYTF. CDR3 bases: TGTGCCAGCAGGACGACAGTTCTACACTATGGCTACACCTTC.

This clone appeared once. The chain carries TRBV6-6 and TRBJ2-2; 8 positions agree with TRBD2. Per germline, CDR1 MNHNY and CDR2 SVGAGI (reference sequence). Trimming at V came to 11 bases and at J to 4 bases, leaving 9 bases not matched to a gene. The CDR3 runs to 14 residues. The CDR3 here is CACLRGGPTGELFF. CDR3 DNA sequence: TGTGCCTGCCTTCGGGGGGGCCCCACCGGGGAGCTGTTTTTT.

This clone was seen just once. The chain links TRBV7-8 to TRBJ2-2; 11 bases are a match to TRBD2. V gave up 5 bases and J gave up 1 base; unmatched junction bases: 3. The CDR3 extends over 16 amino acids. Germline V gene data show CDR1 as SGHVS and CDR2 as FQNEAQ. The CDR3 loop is CASSILAGGNTGELFF. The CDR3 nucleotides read TGTGCCAGCAGCATTCTAGCGGGGGGGAACACCGGGGAGCTGTTTTTT.

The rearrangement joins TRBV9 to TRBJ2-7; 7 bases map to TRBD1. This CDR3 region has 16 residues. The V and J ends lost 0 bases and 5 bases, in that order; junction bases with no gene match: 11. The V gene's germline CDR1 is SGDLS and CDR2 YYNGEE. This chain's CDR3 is CASSVGPTGALDEQYF. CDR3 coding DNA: TGTGCCAGCAGCGTAGGTCCTACAGGGGCCCTCGACGAGCAGTACTTC.

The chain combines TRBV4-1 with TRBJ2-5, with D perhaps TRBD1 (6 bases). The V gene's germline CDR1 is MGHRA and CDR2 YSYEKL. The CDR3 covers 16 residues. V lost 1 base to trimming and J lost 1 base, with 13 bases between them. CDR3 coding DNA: TGCGCCAGCAGCCAAGCTGGGACACCCGGCCAAGAGACCCAGTACTTC. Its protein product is CASSQAGTPGQETQYF.

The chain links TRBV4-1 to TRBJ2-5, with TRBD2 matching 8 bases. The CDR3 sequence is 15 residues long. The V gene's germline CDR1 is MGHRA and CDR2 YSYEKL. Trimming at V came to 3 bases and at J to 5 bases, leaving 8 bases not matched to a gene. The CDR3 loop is CASSQLGGARETQYF. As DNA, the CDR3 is TGCGCCAGCAGCCAGCTCGGGGGGGCTCGGGAGACCCAGTACTTC.

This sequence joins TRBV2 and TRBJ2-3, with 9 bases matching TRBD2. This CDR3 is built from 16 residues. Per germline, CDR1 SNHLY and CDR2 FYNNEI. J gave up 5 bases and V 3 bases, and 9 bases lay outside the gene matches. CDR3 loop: CASSDGGGARVDTQYF. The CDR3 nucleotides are TGTGCCAGCAGTGACGGCGGGGGGGCCAGGGTAGATACGCAGTATTTT.

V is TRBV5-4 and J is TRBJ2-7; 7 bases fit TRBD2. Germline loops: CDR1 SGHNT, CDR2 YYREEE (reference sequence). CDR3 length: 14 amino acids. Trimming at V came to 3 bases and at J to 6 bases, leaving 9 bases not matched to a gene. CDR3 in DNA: TGTGCCAGCAGCTCATCTCAGGGAGGGCGCGAGCAGTACTTC. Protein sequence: CASSSSQGGREQYF.